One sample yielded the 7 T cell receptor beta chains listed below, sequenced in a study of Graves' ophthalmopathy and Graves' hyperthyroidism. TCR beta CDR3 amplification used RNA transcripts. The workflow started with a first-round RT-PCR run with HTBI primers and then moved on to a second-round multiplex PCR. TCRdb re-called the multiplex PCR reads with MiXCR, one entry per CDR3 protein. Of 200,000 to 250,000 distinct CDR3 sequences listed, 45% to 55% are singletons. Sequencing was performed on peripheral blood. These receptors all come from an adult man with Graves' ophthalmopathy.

CDR3: CASSVGSTDTQYF. CDR3 in DNA: TGTGCCAGCAGTGTGGGCTCCACAGATACGCAGTATTTT. V gene TRBV6-4 combines with J gene TRBJ2-3; D gene uncertain. The CDR3 loop spans 13 amino acids. Germline CDR1 and CDR2: MRHNA and SNTAGT. Trimming took 4 bases from V and 2 from J, leaving 7 bases between them.

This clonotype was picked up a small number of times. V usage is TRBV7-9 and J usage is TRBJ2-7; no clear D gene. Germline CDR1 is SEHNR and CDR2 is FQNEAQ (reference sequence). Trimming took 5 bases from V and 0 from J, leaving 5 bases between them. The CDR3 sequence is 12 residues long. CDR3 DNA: TGTGCCAGCAGCGTAACCTCCTACGAGCAGTACTTC. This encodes CASSVTSYEQYF.

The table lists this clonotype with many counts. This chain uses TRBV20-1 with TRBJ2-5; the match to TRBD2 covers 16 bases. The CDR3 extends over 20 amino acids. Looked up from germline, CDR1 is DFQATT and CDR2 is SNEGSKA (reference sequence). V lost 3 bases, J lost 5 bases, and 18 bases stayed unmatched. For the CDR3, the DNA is TGCAGTGCTAGCCCAAATCACTCTCCGGGACTAGCGGGAGGGTGGGAGACCCAGTACTTC. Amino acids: CSASPNHSPGLAGGWETQYF.

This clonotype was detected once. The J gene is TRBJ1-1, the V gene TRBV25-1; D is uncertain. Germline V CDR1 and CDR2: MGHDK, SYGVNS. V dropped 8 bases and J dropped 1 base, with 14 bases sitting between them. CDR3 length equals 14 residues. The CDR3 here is CASLRVPANTEAFF. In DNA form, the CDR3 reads TGTGCCAGCTTGAGGGTCCCGGCGAACACTGAAGCTTTCTTT.

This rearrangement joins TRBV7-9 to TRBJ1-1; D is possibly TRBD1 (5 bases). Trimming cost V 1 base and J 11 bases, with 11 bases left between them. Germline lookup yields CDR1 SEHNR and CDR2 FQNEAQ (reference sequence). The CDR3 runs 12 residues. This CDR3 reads CASSLGTLVAFF. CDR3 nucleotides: TGTGCCAGCAGCTTAGGGACACTTGTCGCTTTCTTT.

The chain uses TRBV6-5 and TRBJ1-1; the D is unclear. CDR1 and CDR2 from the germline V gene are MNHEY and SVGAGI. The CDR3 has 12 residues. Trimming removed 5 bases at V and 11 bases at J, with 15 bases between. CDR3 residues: CASSLEEGYAFF. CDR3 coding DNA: TGTGCCAGCAGTCTCGAGGAAGGGTACGCTTTCTTT.

In DNA form, the CDR3 reads TGCAGTGCTAGGGCTATACAGGGGCATCAGCCCCAGCATTTT. Protein product: CSARAIQGHQPQHF. The chain uses TRBV20-1 and TRBJ1-5; 7 bases fit TRBD1. Germline assignment: CDR1 DFQATT and CDR2 SNEGSKA (reference sequence). The CDR3 consists of 14 residues. V trimming: 3 bases; J trimming: 5 bases; junction bases outside the gene matches: 7.